This T cell receptor beta chain was identified in a study of control samples from healthy donors and cancer patients. Trimming removed 4 bases at V and 4 bases at J, with 14 bases between. The CDR3 contains 15 residues. CDR1 SNHLY and CDR2 FYNNEI come from the germline V gene. Data came from immunoSEQ multiplex PCR; TCRdb stores just in-frame clones and leaves some out. Of roughly 200,000 clones listed, about 90% were seen once; the top ten hold roughly 1.9%. The specimen was blood. The rearrangement uses TRBV2 and TRBJ2-1, with D perhaps TRBD2 (5 bases). The receptor comes from a man aged 25 to 45 in good health. CDR3 residues: CASSAHLGRYNEQFF. The CDR3, as DNA: TGTGCCAGCAGTGCTCACCTTGGGAGATACAATGAGCAGTTCTTC.